This TCR beta chain was sequenced for a study of blood T cell repertoires in COVID-19. Measured with immunoSEQ multiplex PCR; TCRdb has only the in-frame clones, and not every one. The sample has around 110,000 clones, 80% to 95% seen once. The V and J ends lost 0 bases and 9 bases, in that order; junction bases with no gene match: 8. CDR3 length: 15 amino acids. CDR1 and CDR2 from the germline V gene are LGHNA and YSLEER. The material sequenced was peripheral blood. This receptor was identified in a woman in her twenties or thirties with acute or convalescent COVID-19. The rearrangement links TRBV4-3 to TRBJ2-1, with 7 nucleotides matching TRBD2. The CDR3 DNA is TGCGCCAGCAGCCAAGACGCCCCGGTAGCGGGTGAGCAGTTCTTC. Residues: CASSQDAPVAGEQFF.